This T cell receptor beta chain emerged from a study of long-term antiretroviral therapy in people with HIV. The CDR3 is 17 amino acids. Looked up from germline, CDR1 is MGHRA and CDR2 is YSYEKL. With 3 bases clipped from V and 0 bases from J, the junction kept 10 bases outside the gene matches. Study results and caveats: The study collected no data on ART adherence, viral resistance or therapy changes. Diversity remained lower than transplant donor controls, even though it increased after ART. Clones that expanded before ART (that is, prior to treatment) dominated the repertoire at all time points.

A v3.0 immunoSEQ assay was performed at survey level. Sequenced by immunoSEQ multiplex PCR; TCRdb stores in-frame clones only, minus some. This table has tens of thousands of clones, roughly 87% appearing once. Clinicians in the United States treated all participants with HIV. Points on this clone: Its specificity is unknown.

This specimen was unsorted PBMCs, taken 1.1 years before starting antiretroviral therapy. The clonotype originates from a woman between 25 and 40 years old with HIV. The chain combines TRBV4-1 with TRBJ1-1; 7 positions match TRBD1. This chain's CDR3 is CASSQWDSTTMNTEAFF. CDR3 bases: TGCGCCAGCAGCCAGTGGGACAGCACCACAATGAACACTGAAGCTTTCTTT.